Detailed here is one TCR beta chain. This sample is part of a study of CD8+ T cells in alopecia areata. Reverse transcribed after extraction, RNA yielded cDNA as the sequencing template. Assay used: immunoSEQ multiplex PCR; TCRdb lists only in-frame clones, some missing. The sample has more than 150,000 clones; 40% to 65% are singletons. The germline CDR1 and CDR2 sequences are SGDLS and YYNGEE. V was cut by 2 bases and J by 4 bases, with 22 bases left in between. The CDR3 has 17 residues. Documented treatment: oral pan-JAK inhibitor, 5-10 mg twice daily. J is TRBJ2-7 and V is TRBV9, with D possibly being TRBD2 (6 bases). The origin of this receptor is a human donor with alopecia areata. Sequenced material: CD8+ T cells sorted from blood, taken at week 52, from a patient treated with tofacitinib. In DNA form, the CDR3 reads TGTGCCAGCAGCGTTGGGGCTGGGGCGGAGGGGCGGTACGAGCAGTACTTC. Its protein product is CASSVGAGAEGRYEQYF.